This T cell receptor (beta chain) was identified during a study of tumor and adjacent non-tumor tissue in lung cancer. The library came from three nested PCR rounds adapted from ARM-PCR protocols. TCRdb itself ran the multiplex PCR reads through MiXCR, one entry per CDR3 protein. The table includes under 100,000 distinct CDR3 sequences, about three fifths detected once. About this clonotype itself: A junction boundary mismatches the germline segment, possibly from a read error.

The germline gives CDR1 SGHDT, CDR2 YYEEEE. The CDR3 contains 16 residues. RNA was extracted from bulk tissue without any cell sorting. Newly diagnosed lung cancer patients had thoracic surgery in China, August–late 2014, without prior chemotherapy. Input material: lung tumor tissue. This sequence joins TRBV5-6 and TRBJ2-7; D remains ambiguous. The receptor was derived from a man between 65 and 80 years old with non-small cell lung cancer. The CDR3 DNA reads TGTGCCAGCAGCTGGGCGCCGGTGGACGAGGAGAACGATCAGTACTTC. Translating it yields CASSWAPVDEENDQYF.